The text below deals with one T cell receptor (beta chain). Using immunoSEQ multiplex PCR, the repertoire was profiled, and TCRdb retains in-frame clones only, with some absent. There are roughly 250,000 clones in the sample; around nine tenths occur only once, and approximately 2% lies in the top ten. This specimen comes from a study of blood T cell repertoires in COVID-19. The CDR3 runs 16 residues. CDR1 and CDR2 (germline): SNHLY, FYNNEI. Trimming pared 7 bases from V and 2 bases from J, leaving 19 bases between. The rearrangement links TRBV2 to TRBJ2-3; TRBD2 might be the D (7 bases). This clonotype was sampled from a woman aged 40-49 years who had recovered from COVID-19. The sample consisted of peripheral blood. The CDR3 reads CASKGGEAGYTDTQYF. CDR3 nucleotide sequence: TGTGCCAGCAAAGGGGGAGAAGCGGGGTACACAGATACGCAGTATTTT.